The T cell receptor beta chain under discussion was sequenced for a study of CD8+CD57+ T cells in acquired aplastic anemia. CDR3 length equals 15 residues. Germline V lookup: CDR1 SGHTA, CDR2 FQGNSA. Trimming cost V 1 base and J 14 bases, with 23 bases left between them. Genomic DNA served as template for TCR beta VDJ and CDR3 profiling. TCRdb re-analysed the reads in MiXCR, keeping a single row per CDR3 protein. The sample consists of hundreds of thousands of distinct CDR3 sequences, 65% to 80% of them appearing once. This receptor was taken from a human donor in good health, serving as a control. Sequencing input: sorted CD4+, CD8+, or CD8+CD57+ T cells (not recorded which) from PBMCs. The chain couples TRBV7-2 to TRBJ2-5; D might be TRBD2 (6 bases). CDR3: CASSLEAGTDTQYYF. The CDR3, as DNA: TGTGCCAGCAGCTTAGAAGCGGGCACAGATACGCAGTATTACTTC.